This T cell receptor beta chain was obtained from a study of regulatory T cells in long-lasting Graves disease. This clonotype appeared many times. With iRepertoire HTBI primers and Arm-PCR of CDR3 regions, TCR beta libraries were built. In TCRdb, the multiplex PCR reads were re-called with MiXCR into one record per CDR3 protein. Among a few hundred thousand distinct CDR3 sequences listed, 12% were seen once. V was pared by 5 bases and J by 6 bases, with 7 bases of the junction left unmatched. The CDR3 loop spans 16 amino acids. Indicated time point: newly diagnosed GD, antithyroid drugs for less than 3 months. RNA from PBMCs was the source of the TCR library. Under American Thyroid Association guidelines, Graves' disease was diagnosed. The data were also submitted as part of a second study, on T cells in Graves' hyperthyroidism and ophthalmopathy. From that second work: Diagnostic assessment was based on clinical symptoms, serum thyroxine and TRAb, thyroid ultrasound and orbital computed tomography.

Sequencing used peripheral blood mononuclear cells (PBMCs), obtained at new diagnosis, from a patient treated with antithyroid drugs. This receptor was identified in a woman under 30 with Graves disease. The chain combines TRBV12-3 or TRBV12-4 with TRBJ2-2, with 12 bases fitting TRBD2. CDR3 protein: CASSHLAGGRPGELFF. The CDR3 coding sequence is TGTGCCAGCAGTCACCTAGCGGGGGGGCGGCCCGGGGAGCTGTTTTTT.